Shown below are 32 T cell receptor beta chains from a single sample sequenced in a study of blood T cell repertoires in COVID-19. The table came from immunoSEQ multiplex PCR; TCRdb's copy has only in-frame clones and leaves some out. Of 250,000 to 400,000 clones listed, 80% to 90% are singletons. What was sequenced was peripheral blood. These receptors came from a man aged 45-60 years with active or convalescent COVID-19.

This chain links TRBV7-9 with TRBJ2-5; TRBD1 agrees at 8 bases. V was clipped by 2 bases and J by 3 bases; unmatched bases: 8. Germline assignment: CDR1 SEHNR and CDR2 FQNEAQ (reference sequence). The CDR3 consists of 16 residues. For the CDR3, the DNA is TGTGCCAGCAGCTTAAGAAGGACAGGGAGGAAAGAGACCCAGTACTTC. It yields the protein CASSLRRTGRKETQYF.

The chain uses TRBV4-3 and TRBJ2-7, with a possible D match to TRBD2 (6 bases). Trimming left V 0 bases short and J 6 bases short, with 15 bases between. Germline V gene data show CDR1 as LGHNA and CDR2 as YSLEER. This CDR3 contains 15 residues. The CDR3 sequence: CASSQEGSAEGEQYF. CDR3 DNA: TGCGCCAGCAGCCAAGAAGGGTCGGCGGAGGGCGAGCAGTACTTC.

The CDR3 here is CASSLPRTGVYEQYF. CDR3 coding DNA: TGTGCCAGCAGCTTACCAAGGACAGGGGTCTACGAGCAGTACTTC. V is TRBV13 and J is TRBJ2-7, with 9 bases lining up with TRBD1. Germline-derived CDR1 and CDR2 are PRHDT and FYEKMQ (reference sequence). The CDR3 contains 15 residues. With 2 bases clipped from V and 3 bases from J, the junction kept 5 bases outside the gene matches.

This clone was observed a handful of times. The chain couples TRBV3-1 (or the pseudogene TRBV3-2) to TRBJ1-6, with TRBD1 identical over 7 bases. The CDR3 length is 12 residues. Germline V gene sequence: CDR1 LGHDT, CDR2 YNNKEL (reference sequence). J gave up 12 bases and V 4 bases, and 3 bases lay outside the gene matches. The DNA of the CDR3 is TGTGCCAGCAGCCCCCAGGGGGGACCCCTCCACTTT. Protein sequence: CASSPQGGPLHF.

J is TRBJ1-6 and V is TRBV5-1; possible D gene TRBD1, 6 bases. CDR1 and CDR2 from the germline V gene are SGHRS and YFSETQ. V dropped 0 bases and J dropped 9 bases, with 13 bases sitting between them. The CDR3 runs 15 residues. DNA for the CDR3: TGCGCCAGCAGCTTGGATGAAGGGGGGGGTTCACCCCTCCACTTT. Its protein is CASSLDEGGGSPLHF.

The chain links TRBV10-1 to TRBJ2-2; tentatively, D is TRBD2 (6 bases). CDR1 is WNHNN and CDR2 is SYGVQD in the germline V gene (reference sequence). This CDR3 has 14 amino acids. V was cut by 6 bases and J by 0 bases, with 8 bases left in between. CDR3 protein: CASRERANTGELFF. The DNA for the CDR3 is TGCGCCAGCAGGGAGCGGGCGAACACCGGGGAGCTGTTTTTT.

This chain connects TRBV30 to TRBJ1-6; TRBD1 matches at 9 bases. Germline assignment: CDR1 GTSNPN and CDR2 SVGIG (reference sequence). V lost 0 bases and J lost 6; bases outside the gene matches: 9. The CDR3 is 17 residues long. This chain's CDR3 is CAWSVRAQGAGNSPLHF. The CDR3 DNA follows: TGTGCCTGGAGTGTTAGAGCACAGGGGGCCGGTAATTCACCCCTCCACTTT.

CDR3 nucleotides: TGTGCCAGCAGCTTGGAAAGCAGGGGCAACACTGAAGCTTTCTTT. The encoded protein is CASSLESRGNTEAFF. This chain joins TRBV5-4 and TRBJ1-1; D may be TRBD1 (6 bases). V was cut by 0 bases and J by 2 bases, with 11 bases left in between. Germline lookup yields CDR1 SGHNT and CDR2 YYREEE (reference sequence). This CDR3 has 15 amino acids.

The chain couples TRBV6-6 to TRBJ1-1; possibly TRBD1 for D (6 bases). Between the trimmed V and J ends, which lost 6 bases and 5 bases, there was a span of 16 bases. CDR3 length: 14 residues. Germline CDR1 MNHNY, CDR2 SVGAGI (reference sequence). As DNA, the CDR3 is TGTGCCAGCAGGAGCTCAGGGGCCGGGACTGAAGCTTTCTTT. Its translation: CASRSSGAGTEAFF.

The table lists this clone with a count of one. CDR3 sequence: CASSLLTSTDTQYF. In DNA form, the CDR3 reads TGTGCCAGCAGCTTATTAACTAGCACAGATACGCAGTATTTT. The genes are TRBV11-2 and TRBJ2-3; D ambiguous. This CDR3 contains 14 residues. Looked up from germline, CDR1 is SGHAT and CDR2 is FQNNGV. V lost 2 bases to trimming and J lost 0 bases, with 6 bases between them.

Notes on this clone: This specimen includes other DNA sequences encoding the same CDR3. The V call is TRBV5-5, the J call TRBJ2-5; 9 bases are shared with TRBD2. Trimming cost V 4 bases and J 2 bases; bases outside gene matches: 12. This CDR3 has 17 amino acids. Looked up from germline, CDR1 is SGHKS and CDR2 is YYEKEE (reference sequence). CDR3 sequence: CASSQSGGAGGQETQYF. In DNA, the CDR3 is TGTGCCAGCAGCCAGTCCGGGGGCGCGGGGGGGCAAGAGACCCAGTACTTC.

The V gene is TRBV24-1, the J gene TRBJ2-1, with D tentatively TRBD2 (6 bases). Germline V gene sequence: CDR1 KGHDR, CDR2 SFDVKD. V lost 3 bases to trimming and J lost 0 bases, with 8 bases between them. The CDR3 contains 15 residues. The CDR3 here is CATSDGTFSYNEQFF. CDR3 nucleotide sequence: TGTGCCACCAGTGATGGGACTTTCTCCTACAATGAGCAGTTCTTC.

The chain combines TRBV2 with TRBJ2-3; D is possibly TRBD1 (5 bases). The CDR3 covers 15 residues. Trimming shortened V by 6 bases and J by 5 bases, and 18 bases separated the two germline ends. Germline lookup yields CDR1 SNHLY and CDR2 FYNNEI. The CDR3 loop is CASRLGHVAGDTQYF. In nucleotides, the CDR3 is TGTGCCAGCAGACTCGGACACGTCGCAGGAGATACGCAGTATTTT. Based on the CDR3 plus reference TRBV2 and TRBJ2-3, the full variable domain is EPEVTQTPSHQVTQMGQEVILRCVPISNHLYFYWYRQILGQKVEFLVSFYNNEISEKSEIFDDQFSVERPDGSNFTLKIRSTKLEDSAMYFCASRLGHVAGDTQYFGPGTRLTVL.

V gene TRBV18 combines with J gene TRBJ2-1; a possible D gene is TRBD1 (6 bases). CDR1 is KGHSH, CDR2 LQKENI, per germline. V lost 6 bases and J lost 8, with 14 bases in between. This CDR3 has 13 amino acids. The CDR3 sequence is CASSPGTTDEQFF. DNA for the CDR3: TGTGCCAGCTCTCCGGGGACAACCGATGAGCAGTTCTTC.

The chain joins TRBV28 to TRBJ2-5; the match to TRBD1 covers 8 bases. The germline gives CDR1 MDHEN, CDR2 SYDVKM. Unmatched junction bases numbered 5, after V lost 6 bases and J lost 2 bases. The CDR3 runs 14 residues. The CDR3 nucleotides read TGTGCCAGCAGCACAGGGGGAGGACAAGAGACCCAGTACTTC. This translates into CASSTGGGQETQYF.

This chain joins TRBV4-1 and TRBJ2-1; 8 bases fit TRBD1. CDR1 and CDR2 (germline): MGHRA, YSYEKL. The CDR3 is made up of 17 amino acids. The J segment lost 0 bases and the V segment lost 0 bases, leaving 4 bases of the junction unmatched. The CDR3 reads CASSQDPGTGSYNEQFF. CDR3 in DNA: TGCGCCAGCAGCCAAGACCCCGGGACAGGCTCCTACAATGAGCAGTTCTTC.

This rearrangement joins TRBV5-1 to TRBJ1-4; TRBD1 matches at 12 bases. CDR3 length: 15 amino acids. Per germline, CDR1 SGHRS and CDR2 YFSETQ. Trimming cost V 1 base and J 8 bases; bases outside gene matches: 3. CDR3 bases: TGCGCCAGCAGCTTGTTGGGACAGGGGGCGGAAAAACTGTTTTTT. Its protein product is CASSLLGQGAEKLFF. Looking up the rest from reference TRBV5-1 and TRBJ1-4 gives the full variable domain: KAGVTQTPRYLIKTRGQQVTLSCSPISGHRSVSWYQQTPGQGLQFLFEYFSETQRNKGNFPGRFSGRQFSNSRSEMNVSTLELGDSALYLCASSLLGQGAEKLFFGSGTQLSVL.

V gene TRBV28 combines with J gene TRBJ1-2; 10 bases are a match to TRBD1. The CDR3 has 15 amino acids. The germline V gene encodes CDR1 MDHEN and CDR2 SYDVKM. V lost 5 bases, J lost 4 bases, and 7 bases stayed unmatched. The CDR3 loop is CASSTRDRGIYGYTF. Written as DNA, the CDR3 is TGTGCCAGCAGTACCCGGGACAGGGGCATCTATGGCTACACCTTC.

This rearrangement joins TRBV19 to TRBJ1-5; 7 bases fit TRBD1. Germline CDR1 LNHDA, CDR2 SQIVND (reference sequence). The CDR3 is 17 residues long. The trim removed 4 bases at V and 5 bases at J, leaving 14 bases unmatched. For the CDR3, the DNA is TGTGCCAGTAGTAACGGAGCAGGGGGATTCCCTTATCAGCCCCAGCATTTT. It translates to CASSNGAGGFPYQPQHF.

The sample holds a few counts of this clone. CDR3 bases: TGCAGCGGACAGGGCGTGGGTAATGAAAAACTGTTTTTT. Residues: CSGQGVGNEKLFF. The chain employs TRBV29-1 and TRBJ1-4, with TRBD1 matching over 7 bases. Germline V lookup: CDR1 SQVTM, CDR2 ANQGSEA. The CDR3 spans 13 residues. The ends lost 7 bases at V and 4 bases at J; junction bases unmatched: 6.

V is TRBV28 and J is TRBJ1-6, with TRBD1 matching 8 bases. Germline trimming cut 5 bases from V and 8 bases from J; bases unmatched to any gene: 8. The CDR3 sequence is 15 residues long. Germline CDR1 MDHEN, CDR2 SYDVKM. CDR3 in amino acids: CASSPQGQGHSPLHF. The CDR3 DNA sequence: TGTGCCAGCAGTCCACAAGGACAGGGCCATTCACCCCTCCACTTT. The full variable domain, its missing parts supplied by reference TRBV28 and TRBJ1-6, is DVKVTQSSRYLVKRTGEKVFLECVQDMDHENMFWYRQDPGLGLRLIYFSYDVKMKEKGDIPEGYSVSREKKERFSLILESASTNQTSMYLCASSPQGQGHSPLHFGNGTRLTVT.

The chain couples TRBV7-6 to TRBJ1-1, with a possible D match to TRBD1 (6 bases). This CDR3 is built from 12 residues. Germline CDR1 SGHVS, CDR2 FNYEAQ. V was clipped by 4 bases and J by 6 bases, with 9 bases between them. The CDR3 DNA follows: TGTGCCAGCAGCTGGGGGCTTGCTGAAGCTTTCTTT. This translates into CASSWGLAEAFF.

The chain carries TRBV27 and TRBJ1-6; possible D gene TRBD1, 5 bases. This CDR3 is built from 13 residues. Germline-derived CDR1 and CDR2 are MNHEY and SMNVEV (reference sequence). With 5 bases removed from V and 11 bases from J, the gap between germline ends came to 13 bases. CDR3 protein: CASSPDRKTPLHF. The CDR3 DNA is TGTGCCAGCAGTCCCGACAGAAAGACACCCCTCCACTTT.

The chain has TRBV7-2 and TRBJ2-5, with 7 bases lining up with TRBD1. Germline-derived CDR1 and CDR2 are SGHTA and FQGNSA. V gave up 3 bases and J gave up 4 bases; unmatched junction bases: 8. This CDR3 comprises 15 residues. The chain's CDR3 is CASSFDRAKGETQYF. CDR3 DNA: TGTGCCAGCAGCTTTGACAGGGCCAAAGGAGAGACCCAGTACTTC.

The sample holds a few counts of this clone. The rearrangement uses TRBV9 and TRBJ2-7, with a tentative D call TRBD2 (5 bases). Trimming pared 3 bases from V and 0 bases from J, leaving 10 bases between. The CDR3 loop spans 14 amino acids. Germline CDR1 is SGDLS and CDR2 is YYNGEE. The DNA for the CDR3 is TGTGCCAGCAGCGAAGGACTGGGCTCCTACGAGCAGTACTTC. Translating gives CASSEGLGSYEQYF. Complete variable domain (other parts from reference TRBV9 and TRBJ2-7): DSGVTQTPKHLITATGQRVTLRCSPRSGDLSVYWYQQSLDQGLQFLIQYYNGEERAKGNILERFSAQQFPDLHSELNLSSLELGDSALYFCASSEGLGSYEQYFGPGTRLTVT.

This clone was seen a single time. CDR3 nucleotides: TGTGCCAGCAGTTTACCGGGCAGGGGAAATCAGCCCCAGCATTTT. It specifies CASSLPGRGNQPQHF. The chain recombines TRBV28 with TRBJ1-5, with TRBD1 as a possible D gene (6 bases). The CDR3 contains 15 residues. Trimming pared 2 bases from V and 4 bases from J, leaving 12 bases between. Germline loops: CDR1 MDHEN, CDR2 SYDVKM.

This clone was observed a few times. The chain combines TRBV5-1 with TRBJ2-2; possible D gene TRBD2, 6 bases. Germline values: CDR1 SGHRS, CDR2 YFSETQ. The length of the CDR3 is 15 residues. Trimming pared 0 bases from V and 1 base from J, leaving 7 bases between. The CDR3 DNA reads TGCGCCAGCAGCTTGGCCGGGGGGAACACCGGGGAGCTGTTTTTT. Translated, it gives CASSLAGGNTGELFF.

In regard to this clone: Other DNA sequences from this sample encode an identical CDR3 as well. The V and J genes are TRBV4-1 and TRBJ1-5; no firm D call. The CDR3 has 13 residues. Trimming removed 0 bases at V and 6 bases at J, with 6 bases between. Germline values: CDR1 MGHRA, CDR2 YSYEKL. The CDR3 bases are TGCGCCAGCAGCCAAGATTTGCGTCAGCCCCAGCATTTT. Its protein is CASSQDLRQPQHF.

J is TRBJ1-2 and V is TRBV3-1 (or the pseudogene TRBV3-2), with 8 bases identical to TRBD1. Looked up from germline, CDR1 is LGHDT and CDR2 is YNNKEL (reference sequence). V was pared by 4 bases and J by 7 bases, with 8 bases of the junction left unmatched. The CDR3 length is 14 residues. CDR3 sequence: CASSRLGQGRGYTF. The CDR3 DNA sequence: TGTGCCAGCAGCCGCCTAGGACAGGGCCGTGGCTACACCTTC.

CDR3 loop: CASSPIRGAGGNEKLFF. The CDR3 DNA reads as TGTGCCAGCAGTCCCATACGGGGCGCAGGGGGTAATGAAAAACTGTTTTTT. The chain uses TRBV28 and TRBJ1-4; 7 bases fit TRBD1. There are 17 residues in the CDR3. Germline V gene sequence: CDR1 MDHEN, CDR2 SYDVKM. Trimming took 5 bases from V and 4 from J; bases not matched to a gene: 13.

The V call is TRBV30, the J call TRBJ2-3, with 10 bases that match TRBD1. Germline V lookup: CDR1 GTSNPN, CDR2 SVGIG (reference sequence). The CDR3 consists of 15 residues. Trimming cost V 3 bases and J 4 bases; bases outside gene matches: 7. As DNA, the CDR3 is TGTGCCTGGAGGGGACAGGGGCGAATTCCAGATACGCAGTATTTT. Translating it yields CAWRGQGRIPDTQYF. Full variable domain (rest looked up from reference TRBV30 and TRBJ2-3): SQTIHQWPATLVQPVGSPLSLECTVEGTSNPNLYWYRQAAGRGLQLLFYSVGIGQISSEVPQNLSASRPQDRQFILSSKKLLLSDSGFYLCAWRGQGRIPDTQYFGPGTRLTVL.

The chain links TRBV7-7 to TRBJ2-3, with 14 bases lining up with TRBD2. CDR3 length equals 15 residues. Per germline, CDR1 SSHAT and CDR2 FNYEAQ (reference sequence). With 5 bases clipped from V and 5 bases from J, the junction kept 3 bases outside the gene matches. CDR3 amino acids: CASSMGLAGVDTQYF. The CDR3 nucleotides are TGTGCCAGCAGCATGGGACTAGCGGGAGTAGATACGCAGTATTTT.